This TCR beta chain was obtained from a study of T cell responses to AZD1222 COVID-19 vaccine. Clones were sequenced by immunoSEQ multiplex PCR, and TCRdb holds only the in-frame ones, with some missing. The table records some 130,000 clones, 92% of them present only once. The CDR3 is 13 amino acids. Trimming shortened V by 1 base and J by 0 bases, and 4 bases separated the two germline ends. Per the germline V gene, CDR1 is SGHRS and CDR2 is YFSETQ. The study, taken as a whole, reports: Among spike-specific TCRs, nearly half reportedly target unmutated variant regions. Spike-specific TCR breadth and depth rose after two AZD1222 doses. None of the repertoires were sampled until the peak T cell response had passed.

Turning to this clone: Its antigen remains unknown.

The material was peripheral blood, obtained on day 0 of AZD1222 vaccination. The TCR was taken from an adult in good health. The chain uses TRBV5-1 and TRBJ2-5; unclear D gene. CDR3 sequence reads: CASSLTYQETQYF. In DNA, the CDR3 is TGCGCCAGCAGCTTGACGTACCAAGAGACCCAGTACTTC.